The rows below give T cell receptor beta chains drawn from one sample of a study. TCRdb reprocessed the RT-PCR reads via MiXCR and lists one record per CDR3 protein. The repertoire includes more than 600,000 distinct CDR3 sequences, 14% of them detected once, and about 3.6% sits in the top ten. Sequencing was carried out using memory CD4+ T cells from blood. The source of these receptors is a female donor in good health, serving as a healthy control. Each CDR3 is given with its conserved first and last residue. A D gene is named only where the DNA matches it firmly. Expanded clones get a size class; other rows say once, few or many, or leave the size out.

TRBJ1-2 | NA | TRBV4-2 | TRBD1 | TGTGCCAGCAGCCAAGAAGCAGGGGGCGGCGTTAGCTACACCTTC | CASSQEAGGGVSYTF
TRBJ2-2 | many | TRBV12-3/TRBV12-4 | NA | TGTGCCAGCAGTCCGCTCAGGGGTGGCACCGGGGAGCTGTTTTTT | CASSPLRGGTGELFF
TRBJ1-5 | many | TRBV29-1 | NA | TGCAGCGTCAGCGGGAGCAATCAGCCCCAGCATTTT | CSVSGSNQPQHF
TRBJ2-7 | many | TRBV12-3/TRBV12-4 | TRBD2 | TGTGCCAGCAGTTCCTCCGGGGGGTCGTTCTACGAGCAGTACTTC | CASSSSGGSFYEQYF
TRBJ2-1 | NA | TRBV11-3 | NA | TGTGCCAGCAGCTTCGGTGGACTAAGGGCTGAGCAGTTCTTC | CASSFGGLRAEQFF
TRBJ1-4 | once | TRBV11-2 | NA | TGTGCCAGCGGCTCCTCGGGTTTTGAAAAACTGTTTTTT | CASGSSGFEKLFF
TRBJ2-7 | many | TRBV29-1 | TRBD2 | TGCAGCGTTGAAGCCCGGGAGGGCGAGCAGTACTTC | CSVEAREGEQYF
TRBJ1-5 | NA | TRBV29-1 | TRBD1 | TGCAGCGTGGCGGGACAGCCGTATGGGCCCCAGCATTTT | CSVAGQPYGPQHF
TRBJ2-1 | NA | TRBV20-1 | TRBD2 | TGCAGTGCCGTGGGACTAGCAAGACCGCAGGAGGGTGAGCAGTTCTTC | CSAVGLARPQEGEQFF
TRBJ2-2 | few | TRBV19 | TRBD1 | TGTGCCAGTAGTAAGGGACAGAACACTGGGGACACCGGGGAGCTGTTTTTT | CASSKGQNTGDTGELFF
TRBJ2-7 | NA | TRBV27 | NA | TGTGCCAGCCAGCCGAGGCCCGAGCAGTACTTC | CASQPRPEQYF
TRBJ2-7 | few | TRBV6-1 | NA | TGTGCCAGCAGTGAAATGTGGCAGTACTACGAGCAGTACTTC | CASSEMWQYYEQYF
TRBJ2-6 | few | TRBV27 | NA | TGTGCCAGCAGTCCGCGCCCAGGAATCTCTGGGGCCAACGTCCTGACTTTC | CASSPRPGISGANVLTF
TRBJ2-3 | few | TRBV5-1 | NA | TGCGCCAGCAGCCCAGGACAACCTGGAGATACGCAGTATTTT | CASSPGQPGDTQYF
TRBJ1-1 | NA | TRBV9 | NA | TGTGCCAGCAGCGTAGGGGGGTACACTGAAGCTTTCTTT | CASSVGGYTEAFF
TRBJ2-7 | NA | TRBV5-1 | NA | TGCGCCAGCAGCGTGCAAGGTGCGGGCCCAAGGTACGAGCAGTACTTC | CASSVQGAGPRYEQYF
TRBJ2-6 | many | TRBV12-3/TRBV12-4 | TRBD2 | TGTGCCAGCAGTTTTAGAGCGGGAGGTGGGGCCAACGTCCTGACTTTC | CASSFRAGGGANVLTF
TRBJ2-2 | NA | TRBV9 | TRBD2 | TGTGCCAGCAGCGTATGGTCCAGCGGGAGGGCCACCGGGGAGCTGTTTTTT | CASSVWSSGRATGELFF
TRBJ1-2 | few | TRBV4-3 | NA | TGCGCCAGCAGCCCATGGTGGAGGTTTGAAGGCTACACCTTC | CASSPWWRFEGYTF
TRBJ2-3 | NA | TRBV9 | TRBD2 | TGTGCCAGCAGCCCCCCGGGGGGACCCACAGATACGCAGTATTTT | CASSPPGGPTDTQYF
TRBJ2-1 | few | TRBV6-2/TRBV6-3 | NA | TGTGCCAGCAGTCCCCGGGGGCTAGCCTATGAGCAGTTCTTC | CASSPRGLAYEQFF
TRBJ2-5 | many | TRBV7-3 | NA | TGTGTCCAGGGCATCGAGACCCAGTACTTC | CVQGIETQYF
TRBJ2-7 | NA | TRBV9 | NA | TGTGCCAGCAGCGTAGCCCCCGGCAGACAATACGAGCAGTACTTC | CASSVAPGRQYEQYF
TRBJ2-7 | many | TRBV18 | TRBD1 | TGTGCCAGCTCACCCAACGGGGGGACAGGGGGCGAGCAGTACTTC | CASSPNGGTGGEQYF
TRBJ2-5 | few | TRBV24-1 | TRBD2 | TGTGCCACCAGTAAAACTAGCGGGGGATTGATGACCCAGTACTTC | CATSKTSGGLMTQYF
TRBJ1-1 | NA | TRBV11-1 | NA | TGTGCCAGCAGCTTAGCCACCTTGAACACTGAAGCTTTCTTT | CASSLATLNTEAFF
TRBJ1-5 | few | TRBV7-6 | NA | TGTGCCAGCAGCCCTTTAGGTGTAGGGCAGCCCCAGCATTTT | CASSPLGVGQPQHF
TRBJ2-1 | many | TRBV4-2 | TRBD2 | TGTGCCAGCAGCCAAGCTAGCGGGGCTAGCGGGAACAATGAGCAGTTCTTC | CASSQASGASGNNEQFF
TRBJ1-2 | NA | TRBV12-5 | TRBD1 | TGTGCTAGTGGTTTGGTACCGATGGGGACAGCCAGTCTTGTCTATGGCTACACCTTC | CASGLVPMGTASLVYGYTF
TRBJ1-5 | NA | TRBV27 | NA | TGTGCCAGCAGTTTCATAGGCAGGGAGAGAGGTCAGCCCCAGCATTTT | CASSFIGRERGQPQHF
TRBJ2-7 | NA | TRBV5-4 | NA | TGTGCCAGCAGCCCTACAGGGAGCCTCTCCTACGAGCAGTACTTC | CASSPTGSLSYEQYF
TRBJ2-3 | NA | TRBV7-8 | TRBD2 | TGTGCCAGCAGCTGGGGGACTAGCGGGGACCCAGATACGCAGTATTTT | CASSWGTSGDPDTQYF
TRBJ1-5 | many | TRBV4-1 | NA | TGCGCCAGCAGCCAAGATTTGGCAGGCGACCTCCGAGCAGCCCAGCATTTT | CASSQDLAGDLRAAQHF
TRBJ2-2 | few | TRBV20-1 | TRBD2 | TGCAGTGCTAGAGGGGCTAGCGGGGGGGCATACACCGGGGAGCTGTTTTTT | CSARGASGGAYTGELFF
TRBJ2-1 | few | TRBV5-1 | NA | TGCGCCAGCAGCTTGGGGTCGATCAATGAGCAGTTCTTC | CASSLGSINEQFF
TRBJ2-7 | many | TRBV6-5 | TRBD2 | TGTGCCAGCAGTTTACAGCGGGAGGCGCACGAGCAGTACTTC | CASSLQREAHEQYF
TRBJ2-1 | NA | TRBV3-1 | NA | TGTGCCAGCAGCCCTGGACATCAGTTCTTC | CASSPGHQFF
TRBJ1-5 | many | TRBV6-5 | NA | TGTGCCAGCAGTTACTCTTGGGGGGCTGGGTATCAGCCCCAGCATTTT | CASSYSWGAGYQPQHF
TRBJ2-3 | NA | TRBV24-1 | TRBD2 | TGTGCCACCAGGGAAGCGGGATCGGCAGATACGCAGTATTTT | CATREAGSADTQYF
TRBJ1-1 | NA | TRBV15 | NA | TGTGCCACCAGCTGGGGCAAAAACACTGAAGCTTTCTTT | CATSWGKNTEAFF
TRBJ1-4 | many | TRBV5-1 | NA | TGCGCCAGCAGATTTACCGGAGCAACTAATGAAAAACTGTTTTTT | CASRFTGATNEKLFF
TRBJ2-7 | NA | TRBV7-2 | NA | TGTGCCAGCAGCTTAGTTAGGCAAAGGGCGTACTTC | CASSLVRQRAYF
TRBJ1-4 | few | TRBV12-3/TRBV12-4 | TRBD1 | TGTGCCAGCAGCTGGGACAGATTTAATGAAAAACTGTTTTTT | CASSWDRFNEKLFF
TRBJ2-7 | few | TRBV28 | TRBD1 | TGTGCCAGCGGTCCGGGACAGGGCTACGAGCAGTACTTC | CASGPGQGYEQYF
TRBJ2-2 | NA | TRBV11-2 | NA | TGTGCCAGCAGCCGGGGGGGCGCGGGGACAGCGAAATCCGGGGAGCTGTTTTTT | CASSRGGAGTAKSGELFF
TRBJ2-3 | few | TRBV9 | TRBD2 | TGTGCCAGCAGCGTCTCAGCGGGGGGGACAGATACGCAGTATTTT | CASSVSAGGTDTQYF
TRBJ2-3 | few | TRBV7-2 | TRBD2 | TGTGCCAGCAGCTTAGTGGGCCCCCGAGGAGGGACTAGGAATACGCAGTATTTT | CASSLVGPRGGTRNTQYF
TRBJ2-4 | many | TRBV6-5 | NA | TGTGCCAGCAGTCCAGGGACTTGGACCAAAAACATTCAGTACTTC | CASSPGTWTKNIQYF
TRBJ2-7 | few | TRBV12-3/TRBV12-4 | NA | TGTGCCAGCAGTTTTCGAGGGGCCGAATACGAGCAGTACTTC | CASSFRGAEYEQYF
TRBJ1-5 | NA | TRBV12-3/TRBV12-4 | NA | TGTGCCAGCAGTTTAACCAGCCTGAATCAGCCCCAGCATTTT | CASSLTSLNQPQHF